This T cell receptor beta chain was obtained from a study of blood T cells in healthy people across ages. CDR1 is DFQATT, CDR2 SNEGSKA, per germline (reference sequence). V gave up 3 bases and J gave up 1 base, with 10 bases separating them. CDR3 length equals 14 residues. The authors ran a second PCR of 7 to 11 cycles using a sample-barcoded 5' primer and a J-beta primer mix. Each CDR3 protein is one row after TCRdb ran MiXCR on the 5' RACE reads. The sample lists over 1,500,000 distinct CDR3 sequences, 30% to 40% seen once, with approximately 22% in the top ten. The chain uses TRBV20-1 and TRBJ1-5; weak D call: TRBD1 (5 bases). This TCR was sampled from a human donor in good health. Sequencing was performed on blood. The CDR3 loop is CSASKGDSNQPQHF. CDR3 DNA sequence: TGCAGTGCTAGTAAAGGGGACAGCAATCAGCCCCAGCATTTT.